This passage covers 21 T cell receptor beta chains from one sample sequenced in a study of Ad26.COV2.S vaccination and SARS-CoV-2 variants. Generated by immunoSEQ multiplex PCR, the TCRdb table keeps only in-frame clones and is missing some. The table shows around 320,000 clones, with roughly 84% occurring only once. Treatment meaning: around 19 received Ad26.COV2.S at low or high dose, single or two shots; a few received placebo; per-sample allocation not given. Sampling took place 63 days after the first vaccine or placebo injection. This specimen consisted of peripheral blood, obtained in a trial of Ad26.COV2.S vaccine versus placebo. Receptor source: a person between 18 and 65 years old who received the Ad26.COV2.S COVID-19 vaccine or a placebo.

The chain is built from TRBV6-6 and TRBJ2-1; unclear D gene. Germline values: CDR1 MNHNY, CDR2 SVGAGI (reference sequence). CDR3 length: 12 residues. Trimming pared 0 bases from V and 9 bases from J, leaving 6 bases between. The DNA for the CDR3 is TGTGCCAGCAGTTACTCGGCTTCTGAGCAGTTCTTC. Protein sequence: CASSYSASEQFF.

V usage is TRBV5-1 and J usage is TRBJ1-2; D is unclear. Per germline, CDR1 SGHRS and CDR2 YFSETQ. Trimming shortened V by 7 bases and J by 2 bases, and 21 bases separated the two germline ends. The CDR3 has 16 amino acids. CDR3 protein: CASSQPREGRNYGYTF. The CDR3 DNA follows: TGCGCCAGCTCACAGCCCCGAGAAGGGAGGAACTATGGCTACACCTTC.

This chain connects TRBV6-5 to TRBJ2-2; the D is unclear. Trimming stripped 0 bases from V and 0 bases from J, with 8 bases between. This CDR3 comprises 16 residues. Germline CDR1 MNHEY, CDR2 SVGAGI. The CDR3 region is CASSYSTGPNTGELFF. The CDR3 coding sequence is TGTGCCAGCAGTTACTCGACCGGCCCGAACACCGGGGAGCTGTTTTTT.

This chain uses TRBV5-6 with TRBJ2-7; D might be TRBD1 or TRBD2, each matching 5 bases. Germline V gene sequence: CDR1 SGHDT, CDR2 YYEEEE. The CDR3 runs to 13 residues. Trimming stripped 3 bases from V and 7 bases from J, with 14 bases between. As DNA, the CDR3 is TGTGCCAGCAGCTCAGGGACCCTTTGGGAGCAGTACTTC. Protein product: CASSSGTLWEQYF. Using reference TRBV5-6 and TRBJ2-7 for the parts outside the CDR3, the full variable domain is DAGVTQSPTHLIKTRGQQVTLRCSPKSGHDTVSWYQQALGQGPQFIFQYYEEEERQRGNFPDRFSGHQFPNYSSELNVNALLLGDSALYLCASSSGTLWEQYFGPGTRLTVT.

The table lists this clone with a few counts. The CDR3 reads CASALTGLAQPQHF. CDR3 coding DNA: TGTGCCAGCGCTCTCACAGGGCTAGCTCAGCCCCAGCATTTT. This chain uses TRBV7-2 with TRBJ1-5; D is possibly TRBD1 (6 bases). This CDR3 contains 14 residues. Germline assignment: CDR1 SGHTA and CDR2 FQGNSA. Trimming left V 8 bases short and J 6 bases short, with 17 bases between.

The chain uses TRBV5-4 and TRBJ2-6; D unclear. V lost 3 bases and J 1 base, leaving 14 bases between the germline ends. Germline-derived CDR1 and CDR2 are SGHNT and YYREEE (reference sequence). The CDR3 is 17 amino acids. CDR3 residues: CASSSDTFWSGANVLTF. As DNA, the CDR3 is TGTGCCAGCAGCTCTGATACTTTCTGGTCTGGGGCCAACGTCCTGACTTTC.

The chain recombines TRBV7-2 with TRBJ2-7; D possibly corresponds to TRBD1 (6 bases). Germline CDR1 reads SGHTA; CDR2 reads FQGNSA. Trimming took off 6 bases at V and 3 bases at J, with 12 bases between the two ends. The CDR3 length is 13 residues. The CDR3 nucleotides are TGTGCCAGCAGGCAAGGCAGGGGCTACGAGCAGTACTTC. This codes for CASRQGRGYEQYF.

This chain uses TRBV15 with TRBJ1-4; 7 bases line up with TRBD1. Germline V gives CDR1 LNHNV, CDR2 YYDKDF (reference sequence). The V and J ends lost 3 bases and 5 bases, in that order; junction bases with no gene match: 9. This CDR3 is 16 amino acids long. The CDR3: CATSSRPGQSNEKLFF. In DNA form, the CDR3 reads TGTGCCACCAGCAGCCGACCGGGACAGAGCAATGAAAAACTGTTTTTT.

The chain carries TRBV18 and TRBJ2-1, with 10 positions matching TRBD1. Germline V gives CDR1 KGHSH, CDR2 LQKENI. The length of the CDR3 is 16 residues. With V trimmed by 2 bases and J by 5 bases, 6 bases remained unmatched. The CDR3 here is CASSPWGGTGDNEQFF. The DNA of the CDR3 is TGTGCCAGCTCACCATGGGGCGGGACAGGGGACAATGAGCAGTTCTTC.

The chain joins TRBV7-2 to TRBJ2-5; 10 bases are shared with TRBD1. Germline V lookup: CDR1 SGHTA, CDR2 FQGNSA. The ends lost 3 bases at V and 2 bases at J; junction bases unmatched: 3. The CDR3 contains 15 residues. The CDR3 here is CASSLGTGVQETQYF. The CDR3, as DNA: TGTGCCAGCAGCTTGGGGACAGGGGTTCAAGAGACCCAGTACTTC. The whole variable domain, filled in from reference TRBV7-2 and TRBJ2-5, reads GAGVSQSPSNKVTEKGKDVELRCDPISGHTALYWYRQSLGQGLEFLIYFQGNSAPDKSGLPSDRFSAERTGGSVSTLTIQRTQQEDSAVYLCASSLGTGVQETQYFGPGTRLLVL.

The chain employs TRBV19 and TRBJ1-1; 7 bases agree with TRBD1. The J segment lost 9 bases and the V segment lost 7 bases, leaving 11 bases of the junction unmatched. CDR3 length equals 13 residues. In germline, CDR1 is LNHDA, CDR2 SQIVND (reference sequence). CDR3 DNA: TGTGCCAGTAAAGACAGGGACTGGATCAAAGCTTTCTTT. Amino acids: CASKDRDWIKAFF.

This chain's CDR3 is CASSIASYSGNTIYF. CDR3 coding DNA: TGTGCCAGTAGTATTGCCAGTTACTCTGGAAACACCATATATTTT. This sequence joins TRBV19 and TRBJ1-3; D is ambiguous. The ends were cut back, 3 bases at V and 0 bases at J, with 9 bases in the middle. CDR1 is LNHDA, CDR2 SQIVND, per germline (reference sequence). The CDR3 sequence is 15 residues long.

The DNA for the CDR3 is TGTGCCAGCGGGACAGTGAACACCGGGGAGCTGTTTTTT. Translated: CASGTVNTGELFF. The V and J genes are TRBV28 and TRBJ2-2, with 7 bases aligning to TRBD1. J lost 1 base, V lost 8 bases, and 1 base had no gene match. The germline CDR1 and CDR2 sequences are MDHEN and SYDVKM. The CDR3 contains 13 residues.

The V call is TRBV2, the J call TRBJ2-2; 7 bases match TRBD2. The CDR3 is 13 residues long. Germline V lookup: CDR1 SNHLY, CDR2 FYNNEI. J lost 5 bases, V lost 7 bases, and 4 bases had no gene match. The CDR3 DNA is TGTGCCAGCAAGCGGGAAGAAACCGGGGAGCTGTTTTTT. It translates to CASKREETGELFF.

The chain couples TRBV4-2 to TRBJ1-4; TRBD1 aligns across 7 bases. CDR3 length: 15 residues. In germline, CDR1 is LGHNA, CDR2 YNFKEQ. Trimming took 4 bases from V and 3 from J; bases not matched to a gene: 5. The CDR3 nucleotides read TGTGCCAGCAGCCGACGGGACAGCTCTAATGAAAAACTGTTTTTT. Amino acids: CASSRRDSSNEKLFF.

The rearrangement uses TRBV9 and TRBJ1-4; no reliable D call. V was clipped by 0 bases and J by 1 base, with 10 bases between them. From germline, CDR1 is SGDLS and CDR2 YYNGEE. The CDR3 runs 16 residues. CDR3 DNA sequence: TGTGCCAGCAGCGTAGGTTCATCGGTAACTAATGAAAAACTGTTTTTT. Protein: CASSVGSSVTNEKLFF.

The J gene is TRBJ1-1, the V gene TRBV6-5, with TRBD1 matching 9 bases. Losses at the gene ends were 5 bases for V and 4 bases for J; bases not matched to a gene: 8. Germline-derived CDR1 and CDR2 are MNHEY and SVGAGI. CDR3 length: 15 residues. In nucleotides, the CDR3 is TGTGCCAGCAGTCCTAGGACAGGGGTTTCCACTGAAGCTTTCTTT. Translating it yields CASSPRTGVSTEAFF.

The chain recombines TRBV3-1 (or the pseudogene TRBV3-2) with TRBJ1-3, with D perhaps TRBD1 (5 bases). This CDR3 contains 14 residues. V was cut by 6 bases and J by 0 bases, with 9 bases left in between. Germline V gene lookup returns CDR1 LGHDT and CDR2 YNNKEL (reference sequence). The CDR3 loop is CASRGDSSGNTIYF. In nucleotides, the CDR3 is TGTGCCAGCAGGGGTGACAGCTCTGGAAACACCATATATTTT.

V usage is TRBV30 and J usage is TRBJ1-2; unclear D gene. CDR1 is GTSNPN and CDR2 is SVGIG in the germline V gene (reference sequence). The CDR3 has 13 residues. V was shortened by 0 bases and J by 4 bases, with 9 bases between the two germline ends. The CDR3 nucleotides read TGTGCCTGGAGTGTAAGGCCGGGCTATGGCTACACCTTC. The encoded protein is CAWSVRPGYGYTF.

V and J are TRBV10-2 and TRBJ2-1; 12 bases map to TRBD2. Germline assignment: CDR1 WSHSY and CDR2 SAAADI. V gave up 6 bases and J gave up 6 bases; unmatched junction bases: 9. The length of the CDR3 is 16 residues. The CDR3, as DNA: TGCGCCAGCAGACGGACTAGCGGGGATCGGTCCAATGAGCAGTTCTTC. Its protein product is CASRRTSGDRSNEQFF.

DNA of the CDR3: TGTGCTAGTGGTTTGGTACTGACTCAGCCCCAGCATTTT. As protein: CASGLVLTQPQHF. The chain has TRBV12-5 and TRBJ1-5; the D is unclear. Per germline, CDR1 LGHNT and CDR2 FRNRAP. Trimming shortened V by 0 bases and J by 6 bases, and 6 bases separated the two germline ends. The CDR3 contains 13 residues.